A single sample gave rise to the 23 T cell receptor beta chains below, sequenced in a study of T cell changes during pregnancy in multiple sclerosis. Measured with immunoSEQ multiplex PCR; TCRdb has only the in-frame clones, and not every one. Altogether tens of thousands of clones are present, 88% being singletons, with the ten largest covering under 2%. Specimen: peripheral blood, collected in the first trimester of pregnancy. These receptor sequences come from a female donor with multiple sclerosis, enrolled in a pregnancy study.

The chain uses TRBV11-2 and TRBJ2-3; D unclear. CDR1 and CDR2 (germline): SGHAT, FQNNGV. Trimming took 4 bases from V and 8 from J, leaving 10 bases between them. There are 12 residues in the CDR3. The CDR3 protein is CASSSQSGTQYF. CDR3 coding DNA: TGTGCCAGCAGCTCCCAATCGGGTACGCAGTATTTT.

The rearrangement joins TRBV18 to TRBJ2-2; D might be TRBD2 (6 bases). The CDR3 loop spans 18 amino acids. The V gene's germline CDR1 is KGHSH and CDR2 LQKENI. V lost 1 base to trimming and J lost 2 bases, with 17 bases between them. CDR3 bases: TGTGCCAGCTCACCACACGATCATGGGGCGGGAAACACCGGGGAGCTGTTTTTT. Translation: CASSPHDHGAGNTGELFF.

The chain carries TRBV5-4 and TRBJ2-7, with 7 bases identical to TRBD1. The CDR3 contains 15 residues. The ends lost 5 bases at V and 4 bases at J; junction bases unmatched: 12. Germline CDR1 is SGHNT and CDR2 is YYREEE (reference sequence). The CDR3 DNA reads as TGTGCCAGCAGTCTACCCGACAGGGCAGGGTACGAGCAGTACTTC. This gives the protein CASSLPDRAGYEQYF.

The V call is TRBV29-1, the J call TRBJ1-1; unclear D gene. From germline, CDR1 is SQVTM and CDR2 ANQGSEA. The length of the CDR3 is 12 residues. V was clipped by 3 bases and J by 2 bases, with 7 bases between them. Here the CDR3 reads CSVEVSNTEAFF. Here the CDR3 DNA reads TGCAGCGTTGAGGTCAGTAACACTGAAGCTTTCTTT.

This clone was counted once. This CDR3 reads CASSLQGLGEKLFF. CDR3 in DNA: TGCGCCAGCAGCCTACAGGGGCTTGGTGAAAAACTGTTTTTT. The gene calls are TRBV4-3 and TRBJ1-4; 7 bases fit TRBD1. With V trimmed by 4 bases and J by 7 bases, 6 bases remained unmatched. Germline V gene data show CDR1 as LGHNA and CDR2 as YSLEER. This CDR3 is 14 amino acids long.

The gene calls are TRBV11-2 and TRBJ2-7; 11 bases fit TRBD2. The V gene's germline CDR1 is SGHAT and CDR2 FQNNGV. The CDR3 is made up of 17 amino acids. With V trimmed by 6 bases and J by 2 bases, 12 bases remained unmatched. The CDR3 reads CASSPYPGLAVPYEQYF. The CDR3 nucleotides read TGTGCCAGCAGTCCCTACCCGGGACTAGCGGTTCCCTACGAGCAGTACTTC.

The J gene is TRBJ2-1, the V gene TRBV18; D perhaps matches TRBD2 (6 bases). The V and J ends lost 1 base and 5 bases respectively, with 12 bases between them. Germline CDR1 reads KGHSH; CDR2 reads LQKENI. The CDR3 consists of 15 residues. The CDR3 spells CASSPQALANNEQFF. The DNA of the CDR3 is TGTGCCAGCTCACCACAGGCACTAGCCAACAATGAGCAGTTCTTC. The full variable domain, with the rest looked up from reference TRBV18 and TRBJ2-1, is NAGVMQNPRHLVRRRGQEARLRCSPMKGHSHVYWYRQLPEEGLKFMVYLQKENIIDESGMPKERFSAEFPKEGPSILRIQQVVRGDSAAYFCASSPQALANNEQFFGPGTRLTVL.

The rearrangement joins TRBV5-5 to TRBJ2-7; 9 nucleotides line up with TRBD2. This CDR3 has 16 amino acids. V was clipped by 3 bases and J by 4 bases; unmatched bases: 11. Germline V gene data show CDR1 as SGHKS and CDR2 as YYEKEE (reference sequence). This chain's CDR3 is CASSSLAGALPYEQYF. The CDR3 coding sequence is TGTGCCAGCAGCTCTTTAGCGGGAGCCCTACCGTACGAGCAGTACTTC.

The V gene is TRBV7-2, the J gene TRBJ2-1; the D is unclear. The CDR3 spans 13 residues. CDR1 and CDR2 from the germline V gene are SGHTA and FQGNSA. Trimming took off 1 base at V and 5 bases at J, with 6 bases between the two ends. In nucleotides, the CDR3 is TGTGCCAGCAGCTTAGGGCTCCACAATGAGCAGTTCTTC. Residues: CASSLGLHNEQFF.

CDR3 in amino acids: CATRDSYSSGNTIYF. CDR3 bases: TGTGCCACACGGGACAGCTACAGCTCTGGAAACACCATATATTTT. The V call is TRBV6-1, the J call TRBJ1-3; TRBD1 agrees at 7 bases. J gave up 0 bases and V 10 bases, and 9 bases lay outside the gene matches. This CDR3 spans 15 amino acids. Germline V gene sequence: CDR1 MNHNS, CDR2 SASEGT.

V usage is TRBV21-1 and J usage is TRBJ2-7; the table names TRBD1, a call not compared with the DNA. TRBV21-1 is classified as a pseudogene. This CDR3 spans 17 amino acids. The CDR3 loop is CASRDFLSGQGVGEQYF. In nucleotides, the CDR3 is TGTGCCAGCAGGGACTTCCTTTCGGGACAGGGGGTTGGGGAGCAGTACTTC.

The V gene is TRBV28, the J gene TRBJ2-7, with D unresolved. CDR3 size: 14 residues. The V end lost 2 bases, the J end lost 1 base, and 9 bases lay between the germline ends. Germline CDR1 reads MDHEN; CDR2 reads SYDVKM. The CDR3 protein is CASSLPGGSYEQYF. CDR3 DNA sequence: TGTGCCAGCAGTTTACCTGGCGGATCCTACGAGCAGTACTTC. The whole variable domain, remainder taken from reference TRBV28 and TRBJ2-7, is DVKVTQSSRYLVKRTGEKVFLECVQDMDHENMFWYRQDPGLGLRLIYFSYDVKMKEKGDIPEGYSVSREKKERFSLILESASTNQTSMYLCASSLPGGSYEQYFGPGTRLTVT.

This chain links TRBV2 with TRBJ2-1; the match to TRBD2 covers 13 bases. CDR3 size: 16 residues. Trimming cost V 4 bases and J 8 bases; bases outside gene matches: 8. Per germline, CDR1 SNHLY and CDR2 FYNNEI. CDR3 nucleotides: TGTGCCAGCAGTGCACGGACTAGCGGGAGTTCCGATGAGCAGTTCTTC. This translates into CASSARTSGSSDEQFF.

The chain couples TRBV29-1 to TRBJ2-1; the D gene is possibly TRBD2 (7 bases). Trimming stripped 6 bases from V and 1 base from J, with 16 bases between. CDR3 length: 15 residues. Germline V gene data show CDR1 as SQVTM and CDR2 as ANQGSEA. The CDR3 here is CSVARGAVSYNEQFF. CDR3 sequence (DNA): TGCAGCGTCGCCCGGGGGGCGGTTTCCTACAATGAGCAGTTCTTC.

There are a few counts of this clone. The chain recombines TRBV10-3 with TRBJ2-7; 7 bases are a match to TRBD2. The CDR3 runs 14 residues. Germline V gene lookup returns CDR1 ENHRY and CDR2 SYGVKD. J gave up 1 base and V 3 bases, and 3 bases lay outside the gene matches. CDR3 sequence (DNA): TGTGCCATCAGTGACCAGCGGGAATCCTACGAGCAGTACTTC. The encoded protein is CAISDQRESYEQYF.

The J gene is TRBJ2-1, the V gene TRBV5-1; 9 positions match TRBD2. CDR1 is SGHRS and CDR2 is YFSETQ in the germline V gene. The CDR3 extends over 15 amino acids. Trimming took 6 bases from V and 2 from J; bases not matched to a gene: 6. The CDR3 DNA sequence: TGCGCCAGCACCAAGATAGCGGGAGCCTACAATGAGCAGTTCTTC. Translating it yields CASTKIAGAYNEQFF.

V gene TRBV5-6 combines with J gene TRBJ2-1, with TRBD2 matching 10 bases. The CDR3 consists of 14 residues. The V gene's germline CDR1 is SGHDT and CDR2 YYEEEE. Unmatched junction bases numbered 4, after V lost 4 bases and J lost 6 bases. CDR3 sequence (DNA): TGTGCCAGCAGCGTAGGACTAGCGGCCAATGAGCAGTTCTTC. It encodes CASSVGLAANEQFF. The variable domain in full, with the rest retrieved from reference TRBV5-6 and TRBJ2-1, is DAGVTQSPTHLIKTRGQQVTLRCSPKSGHDTVSWYQQALGQGPQFIFQYYEEEERQRGNFPDRFSGHQFPNYSSELNVNALLLGDSALYLCASSVGLAANEQFFGPGTRLTVL.

This clone was seen a handful of times. The V and J genes are TRBV6-5 and TRBJ1-2; TRBD1 matches 10 bases. From germline, CDR1 is MNHEY and CDR2 SVGAGI. V dropped 6 bases and J dropped 7; count of bases not matched to a gene: 5. The CDR3 has 13 amino acids. The CDR3 coding sequence is TGTGCCAGCAGCCGACAGGGGGCGGGTGGCTACACCTTC. It is translated as CASSRQGAGGYTF.

V gene TRBV4-1 combines with J gene TRBJ2-3; D might be TRBD2 (6 bases). Trimming shortened V by 5 bases and J by 1 base, and 13 bases separated the two germline ends. The CDR3 consists of 15 residues. CDR1 is MGHRA, CDR2 YSYEKL, per germline. CDR3 coding DNA: TGCGCCAGCAGCTATCCTAGCGTTCGCACAGATACGCAGTATTTT. Its protein is CASSYPSVRTDTQYF.

This sequence joins TRBV7-9 and TRBJ2-1; 8 bases agree with TRBD1. The V and J ends lost 6 bases and 6 bases, in that order; junction bases with no gene match: 1. CDR1 is SEHNR, CDR2 FQNEAQ, per germline (reference sequence). The CDR3 is 12 residues long. The CDR3 region is CASSTGGNEQFF. The CDR3 DNA reads TGTGCCAGCAGTACAGGGGGCAATGAGCAGTTCTTC.

The gene calls are TRBV6-4 and TRBJ2-1; 10 positions agree with TRBD2. Germline V gene lookup returns CDR1 MRHNA and CDR2 SNTAGT. CDR3 length: 16 amino acids. Germline trimming cut 4 bases from V and 3 bases from J; bases unmatched to any gene: 6. CDR3 DNA sequence: TGTGCCAGCAGTGTCCTGGGGACTAGCGACTACAATGAGCAGTTCTTC. This sequence encodes CASSVLGTSDYNEQFF.

The rearrangement joins TRBV18 to TRBJ1-2; 7 bases are shared with TRBD1. Per germline, CDR1 KGHSH and CDR2 LQKENI. The CDR3 is made up of 14 amino acids. J gave up 5 bases and V 3 bases, and 6 bases lay outside the gene matches. As DNA, the CDR3 is TGTGCCAGCTCACCCGGGACAGCCTCTTATGGCTACACCTTC. Residues: CASSPGTASYGYTF. Variable domain in full (rest from reference TRBV18 and TRBJ1-2): NAGVMQNPRHLVRRRGQEARLRCSPMKGHSHVYWYRQLPEEGLKFMVYLQKENIIDESGMPKERFSAEFPKEGPSILRIQQVVRGDSAAYFCASSPGTASYGYTFGSGTRLTVV.

The chain joins TRBV28 to TRBJ1-5; TRBD1 matches 7 bases. V was pared by 4 bases and J by 3 bases, with 6 bases of the junction left unmatched. CDR1 is MDHEN, CDR2 SYDVKM, per germline. The CDR3 contains 15 residues. The CDR3, as DNA: TGTGCCAGCAGTTCCCAGGGGGAAATCAATCAGCCCCAGCATTTT. Its protein is CASSSQGEINQPQHF.